A selection of T cell receptor beta chains follows, all from one sample in a study of blood T cell repertoires in COVID-19. Profiling relied on immunoSEQ multiplex PCR, and the TCRdb table lists in-frame clones only, not all of them. The table has about 220,000 clones, 70% to 90% seen once; the top ten hold roughly 13%. Material for sequencing was peripheral blood. Every receptor here comes from a human donor in a cohort sampled during active COVID-19. The CDR3 runs from the conserved cysteine through the conserved F or W. Fields, in order: J gene, clone size, V gene, D gene, CDR3 protein, CDR3 DNA. The D gene is left open where the match is weak. Rows may omit the clone size; those that give it use once, few, many or a size class.

J: TRBJ2-5
size: .
V: TRBV28
D: TRBD2
CDR3: CASTIGLAGVGEETQYF
DNA: TGTGCCAGCACCATCGGACTAGCGGGAGTTGGGGAGGAGACCCAGTACTTC

J: TRBJ2-3
size: .
V: TRBV6-5
D: TRBD1
CDR3: CASRDRGTSTDTQYF
DNA: TGTGCCAGCCGGGACAGGGGGACTAGCACAGATACGCAGTATTTT

J: TRBJ2-7
size: .
V: TRBV11-2
D: TRBD1
CDR3: CASSLAPIRTGSAYEQYF
DNA: TGTGCCAGCAGCTTAGCCCCTATTCGGACAGGGAGTGCCTACGAGCAGTACTTC

J: TRBJ2-7
size: once
V: TRBV2
D: TRBD1
CDR3: CASGETGSYEQYF
DNA: TGTGCCAGCGGTGAGACAGGGTCCTACGAGCAGTACTTC

J: TRBJ2-2
size: .
V: TRBV2
D: .
CDR3: CASSERGREHTGELFF
DNA: TGTGCCAGCAGTGAACGAGGGCGGGAACACACCGGGGAGCTGTTTTTT

J: TRBJ2-7
size: .
V: TRBV7-2
D: TRBD2
CDR3: CASSLTSAAYEQYF
DNA: TGTGCCAGCAGCCTTACTAGCGCTGCCTACGAGCAGTACTTC

J: TRBJ2-3
size: few
V: TRBV2
D: .
CDR3: CASTDSWETQYF
DNA: TGTGCCAGCACCGATAGCTGGGAGACGCAGTATTTT

J: TRBJ1-6
size: .
V: TRBV9
D: .
CDR3: CASSGQAYGSSPLHF
DNA: TGTGCCAGCAGCGGACAGGCATACGGCTCCTCACCCCTCCACTTT

J: TRBJ1-1
size: .
V: TRBV5-1
D: TRBD1
CDR3: CASSSGTGGFTEAFF
DNA: TGCGCCAGCAGTTCCGGGACAGGGGGCTTCACTGAAGCTTTCTTT

J: TRBJ2-7
size: .
V: TRBV4-2
D: .
CDR3: CASSRAGLVLNEQYF
DNA: TGTGCCAGCAGCCGGGCGGGACTCGTTTTAAACGAGCAGTACTTC

J: TRBJ2-7
size: .
V: TRBV14
D: .
CDR3: CASSPLRTRHELNF
DNA: TGTGCCAGCAGCCCCCTCCGGACACGCCACGAGTTAAACTTC

J: TRBJ1-1
size: .
V: TRBV7-3
D: TRBD1
CDR3: CASSRWTGGADAFF
DNA: TGTGCCAGCAGCCGGTGGACAGGGGGCGCGGACGCTTTCTTT

J: TRBJ2-3
size: .
V: TRBV6-5
D: TRBD2
CDR3: CATRLAYPTDTQYF
DNA: TGTGCCACTAGACTAGCGTATCCCACAGATACGCAGTATTTT

J: TRBJ2-3
size: once
V: TRBV3-1/TRBV3-2
D: .
CDR3: CASMAGPVNTQYF
DNA: TGTGCCAGCATGGCGGGGCCCGTCAATACGCAGTATTTT

J: TRBJ2-7
size: .
V: TRBV5-1
D: TRBD1
CDR3: CASSSIPTGPYEQYF
DNA: TGCGCCAGCAGCTCAATCCCGACAGGGCCCTACGAGCAGTACTTC

J: TRBJ2-7
size: .
V: TRBV7-2
D: .
CDR3: CASSLQAYEQYF
DNA: TGTGCCAGCAGCTTACAGGCCTACGAGCAGTACTTC

J: TRBJ2-3
size: once
V: TRBV3-1/TRBV3-2
D: .
CDR3: CASSQWEGTDTQYF
DNA: TGTGCCAGCAGCCAATGGGAGGGCACAGATACGCAGTATTTT

J: TRBJ1-1
size: .
V: TRBV6-5
D: TRBD1
CDR3: CASSDSGGAWTEAFF
DNA: TGTGCCAGCAGTGACTCAGGGGGCGCATGGACTGAAGCTTTCTTT

J: TRBJ2-5
size: .
V: TRBV19
D: TRBD2
CDR3: CASSIAAASGQETQYF
DNA: TGTGCCAGTAGTATAGCTGCGGCTAGCGGCCAAGAGACCCAGTACTTC

J: TRBJ1-1
size: .
V: TRBV5-1
D: .
CDR3: CASSADGGTEAFF
DNA: TGCGCCAGCAGCGCGGACGGGGGGACTGAAGCTTTCTTT

J: TRBJ1-2
size: .
V: TRBV7-8
D: .
CDR3: CASSSGGRNANYGYTF
DNA: TGTGCCAGCAGCTCGGGGGGGAGGAACGCTAACTATGGCTACACCTTC

J: TRBJ1-1
size: .
V: TRBV3-1/TRBV3-2
D: .
CDR3: CASSQSTRGRVTEAFF
DNA: TGTGCCAGCAGCCAGTCGACAAGGGGTAGGGTCACTGAAGCTTTCTTT

J: TRBJ2-3
size: .
V: TRBV5-4
D: .
CDR3: CASSPGVDTDTQYF
DNA: TGTGCCAGCAGCCCCGGGGTAGATACAGATACGCAGTATTTT

J: TRBJ2-1
size: .
V: TRBV5-8
D: TRBD1
CDR3: CASSFTGVYNEQFF
DNA: TGTGCCAGCAGCTTCACAGGGGTGTACAATGAGCAGTTCTTC

J: TRBJ2-1
size: .
V: TRBV18
D: TRBD2
CDR3: CASSPGLAHNEQFF
DNA: TGTGCCAGCTCCCCGGGACTAGCGCACAATGAGCAGTTCTTC

J: TRBJ1-1
size: .
V: TRBV30
D: TRBD1
CDR3: CAWSVDRRLMNTEAFF
DNA: TGTGCCTGGAGTGTGGACAGGAGACTCATGAACACTGAAGCTTTCTTT

J: TRBJ2-5
size: .
V: TRBV29-1
D: TRBD2
CDR3: CSVTGTSGRLVETQYF
DNA: TGCAGCGTAACCGGGACTAGCGGGAGGTTAGTGGAGACCCAGTACTTC

J: TRBJ1-2
size: few
V: TRBV27
D: TRBD1
CDR3: CASRRTPGQGIYGYTF
DNA: TGTGCCAGCAGGCGTACCCCGGGACAGGGGATCTATGGCTACACCTTC

J: TRBJ1-2
size: .
V: TRBV28
D: .
CDR3: CASSSIVRPEYGYTF
DNA: TGTGCCAGCAGTTCCATAGTTAGGCCGGAGTATGGCTACACCTTC

J: TRBJ1-2
size: .
V: TRBV19
D: TRBD1
CDR3: CASSIQGVLINGYTF
DNA: TGTGCCAGTAGTATTCAGGGGGTGTTAATTAATGGCTACACCTTC

J: TRBJ1-4
size: .
V: TRBV23-1
D: .
CDR3: CASSQSLAGHREKLFF
DNA: TGCGCCAGCAGTCAATCGTTGGCAGGGCATAGGGAAAAACTGTTTTTT

J: TRBJ2-2
size: .
V: TRBV9
D: .
CDR3: CASSVQPGTGELFF
DNA: TGTGCCAGCAGCGTGCAACCAGGGACCGGGGAGCTGTTTTTT

J: TRBJ2-2
size: .
V: TRBV7-2
D: .
CDR3: CASSLPANTGELFF
DNA: TGTGCCAGCAGCCTCCCCGCGAACACCGGGGAGCTGTTTTTT

J: TRBJ1-2
size: .
V: TRBV7-2
D: TRBD1
CDR3: CASSRDRVFYGYTF
DNA: TGTGCCAGCAGCCGGGACAGGGTTTTTTATGGCTACACCTTC

J: TRBJ1-3
size: .
V: TRBV10-3
D: .
CDR3: CAISRGTGNTIYF
DNA: TGTGCCATCAGCCGGGGAACTGGAAACACCATATATTTT

J: TRBJ2-3
size: once
V: TRBV4-3
D: TRBD2
CDR3: CASSQDWASGGGTQYF
DNA: TGCGCCAGCAGCCAAGATTGGGCTAGCGGGGGTGGTACGCAGTATTTT

J: TRBJ2-3
size: .
V: TRBV3-1/TRBV3-2
D: .
CDR3: CATTNGVATQYF
DNA: TGTGCCACCACAAACGGGGTTGCTACGCAGTATTTT

J: TRBJ2-7
size: once
V: TRBV4-2
D: TRBD1
CDR3: CASSQGTGGGGDEQYF
DNA: TGTGCCAGCAGCCAGGGAACAGGGGGTGGAGGGGACGAGCAGTACTTC

J: TRBJ2-2
size: .
V: TRBV10-3
D: .
CDR3: CAISERGIHTGELFF
DNA: TGTGCCATCAGTGAGCGGGGGATCCACACCGGGGAGCTGTTTTTT

J: TRBJ2-6
size: .
V: TRBV24-1
D: .
CDR3: CATSDFKRSSGANVLTF
DNA: TGTGCCACCAGTGATTTCAAGCGGAGCTCTGGGGCCAACGTCCTGACTTTC

J: TRBJ1-6
size: few
V: TRBV6-1
D: .
CDR3: CASSDRQAIISPLHF
DNA: TGTGCCAGCAGTGACAGGCAGGCCATAATTTCACCCCTCCACTTT

J: TRBJ2-2
size: .
V: TRBV6-5
D: .
CDR3: CASSSPGGPGTGELFF
DNA: TGTGCCAGCAGTTCCCCAGGAGGGCCGGGTACCGGGGAGCTGTTTTTT

J: TRBJ1-5
size: .
V: TRBV19
D: TRBD1
CDR3: CASSFQGAGQPQHF
DNA: TGTGCCAGTAGTTTTCAGGGGGCCGGACAGCCCCAGCATTTT

J: TRBJ1-3
size: .
V: TRBV19
D: .
CDR3: CASSSGLGNTIYF
DNA: TGTGCCAGTAGTTCAGGCCTCGGAAACACCATATATTTT

J: TRBJ1-2
size: few
V: TRBV7-9
D: .
CDR3: CASDKVSADGYTF
DNA: TGTGCCAGCGACAAGGTTTCCGCAGATGGCTACACCTTC

J: TRBJ1-1
size: .
V: TRBV28
D: TRBD1
CDR3: CASSSGTGPISNTEAFF
DNA: TGTGCCAGCAGTTCCGGGACAGGGCCTATTTCTAACACTGAAGCTTTCTTT